This passage covers 10 T cell receptor beta chains from one sample sequenced in a study of cytomegalovirus exposure and HLA in healthy donors. PCR amplification relied on 60 Vbeta primers (plus 13 Jbeta primers). TCRdb's table, derived via immunoSEQ multiplex PCR, lists solely in-frame clones and lacks some. Seen here are 100,000 to 150,000 clones, approximately 80% observed once, and the top ten hold around 0.67%. Sequencing input: PBMCs. The receptors derive from a young man in good health and CMV-seronegative.

The chain recombines TRBV9 with TRBJ2-5; 9 bases align to TRBD2. Unmatched junction bases numbered 4, after V lost 3 bases and J lost 1 base. Germline V lookup: CDR1 SGDLS, CDR2 YYNGEE. The CDR3 sequence is 15 residues long. The CDR3 loop reads CASSAAGGLQETQYF. CDR3 DNA sequence: TGTGCCAGCAGCGCCGCGGGGGGGCTCCAAGAGACCCAGTACTTC.

This chain joins TRBV30 and TRBJ2-5, with D hard to call. This CDR3 region has 13 residues. The V gene's germline CDR1 is GTSNPN and CDR2 SVGIG (reference sequence). V was pared by 0 bases and J by 2 bases, with 7 bases between. The CDR3, as DNA: TGTGCCTGGAGTGTACAATTACAAGAGACCCAGTACTTC. Its protein product is CAWSVQLQETQYF.

This rearrangement joins TRBV7-8 to TRBJ2-6; 9 bases line up with TRBD1. This CDR3 contains 17 residues. Germline trimming cut 3 bases from V and 4 bases from J; bases unmatched to any gene: 7. Germline V gives CDR1 SGHVS, CDR2 FQNEAQ. CDR3 in amino acids: CASSFRDRDGGANVLTF. The CDR3 DNA reads TGTGCCAGCAGCTTCCGGGACAGGGATGGAGGGGCCAACGTCCTGACTTTC.

Only a few counts were recorded for this clone. The chain has TRBV4-3 and TRBJ2-1; 13 bases line up with TRBD2. Per the germline V gene, CDR1 is LGHNA and CDR2 is YSLEER. This CDR3 is 16 amino acids long. V lost 4 bases and J lost 4; bases outside the gene matches: 4. CDR3 DNA sequence: TGCGCCAGCAGCCTCGAACTAGCGGGGGGGTACAATGAGCAGTTCTTC. Translated, it gives CASSLELAGGYNEQFF.

V is TRBV2 and J is TRBJ1-4; maybe TRBD1 (6 bases). CDR1 and CDR2 from the germline V gene are SNHLY and FYNNEI. The CDR3 totals 13 residues. Deletions cut 6 bases from V and 8 bases from J, with 13 bases between. The CDR3 loop reads CASRMRGGEKLFF. Written as DNA, the CDR3 is TGTGCCAGCAGGATGAGGGGGGGCGAAAAACTGTTTTTT. Complete variable domain (other parts from reference TRBV2 and TRBJ1-4): EPEVTQTPSHQVTQMGQEVILRCVPISNHLYFYWYRQILGQKVEFLVSFYNNEISEKSEIFDDQFSVERPDGSNFTLKIRSTKLEDSAMYFCASRMRGGEKLFFGSGTQLSVL.

The CDR3 loop reads CASESEAVPLHTEAFF. The CDR3 region has the DNA TGTGCCAGTGAAAGTGAAGCGGTCCCTCTTCACACTGAAGCTTTCTTT. The chain combines TRBV19 with TRBJ1-1; D is undetermined. The V and J ends lost 8 bases and 3 bases respectively, with 22 bases between them. The CDR3 consists of 16 residues. Germline lookup yields CDR1 LNHDA and CDR2 SQIVND (reference sequence).

This chain connects TRBV19 to TRBJ1-6; the D is unclear. V shed 3 bases and J shed 8 bases, with 17 bases lying between them. The CDR3 extends over 16 amino acids. Germline V gives CDR1 LNHDA, CDR2 SQIVND (reference sequence). For the CDR3, the DNA is TGTGCCAGTAGTATGGGTCGTACGGGTTTGTATTCACCCCTCCACTTT. This codes for CASSMGRTGLYSPLHF.

V usage is TRBV25-1 and J usage is TRBJ2-1; 9 nucleotides agree with TRBD2. CDR1 and CDR2 from the germline V gene are MGHDK and SYGVNS. The CDR3 has 15 amino acids. With V trimmed by 2 bases and J by 7 bases, 6 bases remained unmatched. The CDR3 nucleotides read TGTGCCAGCAGTGAAGCGGGGGGGCGTTTGAATGAGCAGTTCTTC. Translated: CASSEAGGRLNEQFF.

The rearrangement uses TRBV2 and TRBJ2-2, with a weak D call TRBD1 (6 bases). CDR1 and CDR2 from the germline V gene are SNHLY and FYNNEI. Trimming stripped 3 bases from V and 4 bases from J, with 12 bases between. CDR3 length: 15 amino acids. As DNA, the CDR3 is TGTGCCAGCAGTGAGAACAGGGCCCCCACCGGGGAGCTGTTTTTT. This encodes CASSENRAPTGELFF.

V and J are TRBV10-1 and TRBJ2-3; unclear D gene. Looked up from germline, CDR1 is WNHNN and CDR2 is SYGVQD (reference sequence). The CDR3 spans 15 residues. V was pared by 0 bases and J by 0 bases, with 7 bases between. As DNA, the CDR3 is TGCGCCAGCAGTGAGTCGTCCTCTAGCACAGATACGCAGTATTTT. This translates into CASSESSSSTDTQYF.